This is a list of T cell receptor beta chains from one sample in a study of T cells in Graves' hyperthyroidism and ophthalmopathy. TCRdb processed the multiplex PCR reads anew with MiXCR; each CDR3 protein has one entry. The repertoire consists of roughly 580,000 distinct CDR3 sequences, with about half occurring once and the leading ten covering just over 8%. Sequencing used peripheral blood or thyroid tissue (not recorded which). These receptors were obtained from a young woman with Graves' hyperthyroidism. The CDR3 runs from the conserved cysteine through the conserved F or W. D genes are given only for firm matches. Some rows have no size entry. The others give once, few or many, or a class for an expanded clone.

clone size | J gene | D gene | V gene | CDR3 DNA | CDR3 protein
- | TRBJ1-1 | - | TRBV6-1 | TGTGCCAGCAGTGAAGCAGGAGGGAACACTGAAGCTTTCTTT | CASSEAGGNTEAFF
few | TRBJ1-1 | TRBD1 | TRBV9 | TGTGCCAGCAGCGATACCTCCGGGACAGGGGGAGAAGCTTTCTTT | CASSDTSGTGGEAFF
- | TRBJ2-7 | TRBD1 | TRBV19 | TGTGCCAGTAGTATAGCGGGACAGAGCTACGAGCAGTACTTC | CASSIAGQSYEQYF
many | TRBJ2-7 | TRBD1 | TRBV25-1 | TGTGCCAGCATACAATATCCGGGACAGGGAAGATACGAGCAGTACTTC | CASIQYPGQGRYEQYF
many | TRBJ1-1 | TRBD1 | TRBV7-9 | TGTGCCAGCAGGCCAAAGACAGGGGCGAACACTGAAGCTTTCTTT | CASRPKTGANTEAFF
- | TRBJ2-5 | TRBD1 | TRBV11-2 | TGCGCCAGCAGCCGAGTGGGGACAGACCAGAACTTC | CASSRVGTDQNF
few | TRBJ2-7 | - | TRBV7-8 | TGTGCCAGCAGCACTGGCTACCACGAGCAGTACTTC | CASSTGYHEQYF
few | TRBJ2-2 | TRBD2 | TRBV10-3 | TGTGCCGCGGGCGGAGGGACTAGCGGGAGAAACACCGGGGAGCTGTTTTTT | CAAGGGTSGRNTGELFF
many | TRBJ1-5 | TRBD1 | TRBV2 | TGTGCCAGCGGGGTCATGTCGGCAGCAGGGGGTATTGGGCAGCCCCAGCATTTT | CASGVMSAAGGIGQPQHF
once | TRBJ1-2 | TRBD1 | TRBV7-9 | TGTGCCAGCAGCGGGAAGGGACAGGGCTTCCTTGGCTACACCTTC | CASSGKGQGFLGYTF
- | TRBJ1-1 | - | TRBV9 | TGTGCCAGCAGACTTGACAGGTTCGCCATTGAAGCTTTCTTT | CASRLDRFAIEAFF
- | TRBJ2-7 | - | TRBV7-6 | TGTGCCAGCAGCCCCCCCGACAACTACGAGCAGTACTTC | CASSPPDNYEQYF
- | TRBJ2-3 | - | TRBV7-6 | TGTGCCAGCAGGCGGAGGGCGAAAGAGACAGATACGCAGTATTTT | CASRRRAKETDTQYF
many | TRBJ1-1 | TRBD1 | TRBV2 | TGTGCCAGCAGTTTTCGGACAGGGGGCACTGAAGCTTTCTTT | CASSFRTGGTEAFF
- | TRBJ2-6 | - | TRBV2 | TGTGCCAGCAGTGAAGCATGGCAGGCGAACTCTGGGGCCGACGTCCTGACTTTC | CASSEAWQANSGADVLTF
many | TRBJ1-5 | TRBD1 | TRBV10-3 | TGTGCCATCAGTGAGGCCGGGACAGGGGATCAGCCCCAGCATTTT | CAISEAGTGDQPQHF
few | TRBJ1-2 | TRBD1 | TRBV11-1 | TGTGCTAGAGATCTCCAGGGGGCGCGGGGCTACACCTTC | CARDLQGARGYTF
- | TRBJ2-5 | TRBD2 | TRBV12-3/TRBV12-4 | TGTGCCAGCAGTTTTGGTCTAGCGGATCAAGAGACCCAGTACTTC | CASSFGLADQETQYF
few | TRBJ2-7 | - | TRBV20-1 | TGCAGTGCTAGCGGCCAGGGGATCTACGAGCAGTACTTC | CSASGQGIYEQYF
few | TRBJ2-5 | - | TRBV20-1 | TGCAGTGCTAGATGGAGGGGATTAGAGACCCAGTACTTC | CSARWRGLETQYF
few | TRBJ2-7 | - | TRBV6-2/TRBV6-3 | TGTGCCAGCAGTTACGGGTCATACTACGAGCAGTACTTC | CASSYGSYYEQYF
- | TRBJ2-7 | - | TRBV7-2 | TGTGCCAGCAGTCCCGTTGCGGGTTACGAGCAGTACTTC | CASSPVAGYEQYF
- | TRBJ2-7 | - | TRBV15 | TGTGCCACCAGCAGAGATGTCAGGGTGGCGGGCGAGCAGTACTTC | CATSRDVRVAGEQYF
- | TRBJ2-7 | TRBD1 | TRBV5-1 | TGCGCCAGCAGCTTGGGACCGGGACAGGGCTACGAGCAGTACTTC | CASSLGPGQGYEQYF
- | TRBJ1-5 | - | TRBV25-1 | TGTGCCAGCAGTGAATCCGGCTGGGGGAGTCAGCCCCAGCATTTT | CASSESGWGSQPQHF
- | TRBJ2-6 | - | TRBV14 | TGTGCCAGCAGCCCCAGGGGGGCTGGGGCCAACGTCCTGACTTTC | CASSPRGAGANVLTF
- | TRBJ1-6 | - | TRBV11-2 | TGTGCCAGCAGCTTACGGCCGATGGGGATCGACTCACCCCTCCACTTT | CASSLRPMGIDSPLHF
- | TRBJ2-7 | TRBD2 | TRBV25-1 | TGTGCCGCAGGGACTAGCGCGTCCTACGAGCAGTACTTC | CAAGTSASYEQYF
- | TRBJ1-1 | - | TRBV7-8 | TGTGCCAGCGGCCAATCGGGGAAAGGGACTGAAGCTTTCTTT | CASGQSGKGTEAFF
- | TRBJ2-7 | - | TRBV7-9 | TGTGCCAGCACTTCCATGGGGATCTACGAGCAGTACTTC | CASTSMGIYEQYF
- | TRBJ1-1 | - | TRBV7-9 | TGTGCCAGCAGTCCAGGACAGAGAAGGAACACTGAAGCTTTCTTT | CASSPGQRRNTEAFF
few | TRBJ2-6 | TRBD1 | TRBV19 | TGTGCCAGTAGTAGCCGAACGACAGGGCTGAGCTCTGGGGCCAACGTCCTGACTTTC | CASSSRTTGLSSGANVLTF
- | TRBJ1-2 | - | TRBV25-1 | TGTGCCAGCAGTGAAGTGGGGGCGCGCGGTGGCTACACCTTC | CASSEVGARGGYTF
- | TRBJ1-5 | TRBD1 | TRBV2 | TGTGCCAGCAGTGGACAGGGGTTTCAGCCCCAGCATTTT | CASSGQGFQPQHF
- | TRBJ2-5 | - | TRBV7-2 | TGTGCCAGCAGCCCCGACAGACCTAGGGAGACCCAGTACTTC | CASSPDRPRETQYF
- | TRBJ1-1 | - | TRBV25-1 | TGTGCCAGCGTTGAATCCGGAGGGAGAAGCTCTGAAGCTTTCTTT | CASVESGGRSSEAFF
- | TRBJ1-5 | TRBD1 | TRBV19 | TGTGCCAGTAGTACCTGGACAGGGGAACTTGGCGATCAGCCCCAGCATTTT | CASSTWTGELGDQPQHF
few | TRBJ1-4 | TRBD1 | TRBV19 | TGTGCCAGTAGTTCAACCCGGGACAGGGCAGGTGAAAAACTGTTTTTT | CASSSTRDRAGEKLFF
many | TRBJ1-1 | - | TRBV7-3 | TGTGCCAGCAGCTTAATGATGAACACTGAAGCTTTCTTT | CASSLMMNTEAFF
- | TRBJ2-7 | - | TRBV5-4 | TGTGCCAGCAGCAAGGTTGGGTACGAGCAGTACTTC | CASSKVGYEQYF
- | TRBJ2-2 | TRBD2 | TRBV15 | TGTGCCACCAGTACTACCGGGACTAGTTGGGTCGGGGAGCTGTTTTTT | CATSTTGTSWVGELFF
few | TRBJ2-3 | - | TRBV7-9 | TGTGCCAGCAGCTCGCGAGGGACAACCACAGATACGCAGTATTTT | CASSSRGTTTDTQYF
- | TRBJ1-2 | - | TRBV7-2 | TGTGCCAGCAGCACACAGACCGCCGGCTACACCTTC | CASSTQTAGYTF
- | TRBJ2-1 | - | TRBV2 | TGTGCCAGCAGTGAGCCGGCTAGGAATGAGCAGTTCTTC | CASSEPARNEQFF
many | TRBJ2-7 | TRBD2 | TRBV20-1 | TGCAGTGCTAGAGTTAGTCTAGCGGACCCACTTGAGCAGTACTTC | CSARVSLADPLEQYF
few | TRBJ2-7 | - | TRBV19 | TGTGCCAGTAGTACCCGGACCAACTACGAGCAGTACTTC | CASSTRTNYEQYF
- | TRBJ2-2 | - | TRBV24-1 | TGTGCCACCAGTGATTTGACAGGGAGGAACACCGGGGAGCTGTTTTTT | CATSDLTGRNTGELFF
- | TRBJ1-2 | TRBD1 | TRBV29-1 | TGCAGCCTGGAACAGACAGGGATGGATGGCTACACCTTC | CSLEQTGMDGYTF